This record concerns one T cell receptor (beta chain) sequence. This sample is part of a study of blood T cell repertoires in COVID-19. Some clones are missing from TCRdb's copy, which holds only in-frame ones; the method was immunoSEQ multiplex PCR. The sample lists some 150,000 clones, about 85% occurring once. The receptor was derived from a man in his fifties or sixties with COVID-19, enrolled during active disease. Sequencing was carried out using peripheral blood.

The CDR3 here is CASSNSWASSYEQYF. DNA for the CDR3: TGTGCCAGTAGTAACAGTTGGGCCAGCTCCTACGAGCAGTACTTC. The chain links TRBV19 to TRBJ2-7, with no clear D. V lost 4 bases and J lost 0, with 13 bases in between. CDR1 LNHDA and CDR2 SQIVND come from the germline V gene (reference sequence). This CDR3 is 15 amino acids long.